The entry below gives a single T cell receptor (beta chain) sequence along with its context. The antigen is unknown. The sample, roughly 9.5 milliliters of peripheral blood, was drawn from each donor. The V gene lost 1 base and the J gene lost 5 bases, with 12 bases spanning the gap. Germline CDR1 and CDR2: SGHTA and FQGNSA. CDR3 length equals 15 residues. The data derive from a study of blood T cells in healthy people across ages. Whole-study findings and limits: Using unsorted PBMCs precluded a conclusive naive versus antigen-experienced comparison.

The use of a sample-barcoded 5' primer and a J-beta primer mix characterized a second PCR of about 6 to 12 cycles. Each cDNA molecule carried a tag from a template-switch adaptor that contained 12 random nucleotides. Any given sample supplied a minimum of 2.5 million CDR3-containing paired-end reads. TCRdb reanalysed the 5' RACE reads using MiXCR and keeps one entry per CDR3 protein. The data show about 1.4 million distinct CDR3 sequences, approximately 59% seen once. The TCR was taken from a man aged 18 to 30 in good health. The chain couples TRBV7-2 to TRBJ2-1; TRBD1 might be the D (5 bases). Sequencing was done on a sample of blood. The CDR3 DNA reads as TGTGCCAGCAGCTTAGGGGCAGGGAACAACAATGAGCAGTTCTTC. Translated: CASSLGAGNNNEQFF.